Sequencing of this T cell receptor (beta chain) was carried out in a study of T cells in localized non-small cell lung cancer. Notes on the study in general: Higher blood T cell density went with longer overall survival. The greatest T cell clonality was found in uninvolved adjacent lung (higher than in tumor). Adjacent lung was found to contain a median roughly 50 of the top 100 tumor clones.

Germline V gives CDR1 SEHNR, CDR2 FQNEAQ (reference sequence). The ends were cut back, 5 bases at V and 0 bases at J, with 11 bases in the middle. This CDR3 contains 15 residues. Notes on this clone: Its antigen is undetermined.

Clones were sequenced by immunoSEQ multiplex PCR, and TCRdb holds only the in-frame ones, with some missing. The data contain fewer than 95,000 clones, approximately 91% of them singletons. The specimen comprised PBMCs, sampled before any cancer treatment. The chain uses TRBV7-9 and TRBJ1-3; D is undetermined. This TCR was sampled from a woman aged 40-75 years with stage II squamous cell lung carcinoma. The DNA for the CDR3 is TGTGCCAGCAGCCCGCCTGGGAGCTCTGGAAACACCATATATTTT. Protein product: CASSPPGSSGNTIYF.